The clone carrying this T cell receptor (beta chain) was detected a few times. The germline V gene encodes CDR1 MDHEN and CDR2 SYDVKM. The CDR3 is 15 amino acids. J lost 7 bases, V lost 4 bases, and 8 bases had no gene match. The entry originates in a study of shared T cell receptors in the human thymus. The assay was immunoSEQ multiplex PCR, and TCRdb's table has in-frame clones only and misses some. Of under 850,000 clones listed, 88% are singletons. These sequences were also reported in another study, on human thymus T cells. Per that paper: Healthy Finnish infants undergoing corrective surgery for congenital heart defects were used as donors. Resections that were taken during corrective heart surgery supplied the thymus tissue. Among thymic and blood repertoires, usage of V and J genes appeared biased.

The sample comprised thymocytes. The receptor's source is a boy under two years old with a congenital heart defect. The chain is built from TRBV28 and TRBJ2-3; 10 bases are shared with TRBD2. Here the CDR3 DNA reads TGTGCCAGCAGTTCCAAGCGGGAGGGCCCTAATACGCAGTATTTT. It codes for CASSSKREGPNTQYF.